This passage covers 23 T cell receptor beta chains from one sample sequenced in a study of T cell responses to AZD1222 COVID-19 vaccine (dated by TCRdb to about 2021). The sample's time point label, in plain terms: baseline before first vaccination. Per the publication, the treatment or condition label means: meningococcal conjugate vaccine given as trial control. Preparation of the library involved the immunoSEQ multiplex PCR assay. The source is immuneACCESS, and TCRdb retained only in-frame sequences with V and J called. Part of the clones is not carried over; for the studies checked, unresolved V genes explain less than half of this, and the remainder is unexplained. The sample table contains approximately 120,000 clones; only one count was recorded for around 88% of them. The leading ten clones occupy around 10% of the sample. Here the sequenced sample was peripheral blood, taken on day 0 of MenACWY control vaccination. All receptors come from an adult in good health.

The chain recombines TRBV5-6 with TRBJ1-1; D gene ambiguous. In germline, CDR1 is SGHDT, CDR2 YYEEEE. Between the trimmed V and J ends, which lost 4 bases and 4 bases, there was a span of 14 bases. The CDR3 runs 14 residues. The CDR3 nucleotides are TGTGCCAGCAGCCGCCCACCGGGCGGCACTGAAGCTTTCTTT. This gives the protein CASSRPPGGTEAFF.

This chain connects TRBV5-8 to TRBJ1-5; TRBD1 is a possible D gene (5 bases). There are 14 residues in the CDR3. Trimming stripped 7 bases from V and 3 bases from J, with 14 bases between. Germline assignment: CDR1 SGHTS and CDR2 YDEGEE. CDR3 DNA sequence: TGTGCCAGCTGCTACGGGGGGTCCAATCAGCCCCAGCATTTT. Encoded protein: CASCYGGSNQPQHF.

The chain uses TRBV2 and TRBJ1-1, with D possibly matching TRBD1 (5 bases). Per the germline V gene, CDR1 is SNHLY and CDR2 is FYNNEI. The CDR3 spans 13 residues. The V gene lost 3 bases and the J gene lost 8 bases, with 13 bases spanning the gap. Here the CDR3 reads CASSDTTVSEAFF. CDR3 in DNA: TGTGCCAGCAGTGACACGACAGTATCCGAAGCTTTCTTT.

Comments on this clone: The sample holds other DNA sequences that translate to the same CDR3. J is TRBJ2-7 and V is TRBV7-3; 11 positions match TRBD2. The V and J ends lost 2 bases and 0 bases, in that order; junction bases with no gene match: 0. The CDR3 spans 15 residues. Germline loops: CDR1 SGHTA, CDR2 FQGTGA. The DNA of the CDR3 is TGTGCCAGCAGCTTAGGGACTAGCGGCTCCTACGAGCAGTACTTC. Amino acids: CASSLGTSGSYEQYF.

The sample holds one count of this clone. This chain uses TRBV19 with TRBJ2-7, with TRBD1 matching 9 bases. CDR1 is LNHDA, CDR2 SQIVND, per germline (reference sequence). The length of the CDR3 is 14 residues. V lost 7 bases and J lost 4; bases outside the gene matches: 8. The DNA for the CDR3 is TGTGCCAGTACAAGAGGACAGGGGCTTTACGAGCAGTACTTC. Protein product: CASTRGQGLYEQYF.

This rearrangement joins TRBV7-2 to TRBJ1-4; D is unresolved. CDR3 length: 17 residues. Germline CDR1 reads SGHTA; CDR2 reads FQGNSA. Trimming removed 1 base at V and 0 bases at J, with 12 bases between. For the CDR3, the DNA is TGTGCCAGCAGCTTAGTTTTTAGACGGGCAACTAATGAAAAACTGTTTTTT. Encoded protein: CASSLVFRRATNEKLFF.

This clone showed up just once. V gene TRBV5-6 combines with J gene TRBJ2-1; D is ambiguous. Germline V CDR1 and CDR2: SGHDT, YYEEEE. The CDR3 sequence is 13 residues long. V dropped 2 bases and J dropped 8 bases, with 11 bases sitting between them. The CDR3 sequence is CASSFKALYEQFF. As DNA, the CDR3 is TGTGCCAGCAGCTTTAAGGCTCTCTATGAGCAGTTCTTC.

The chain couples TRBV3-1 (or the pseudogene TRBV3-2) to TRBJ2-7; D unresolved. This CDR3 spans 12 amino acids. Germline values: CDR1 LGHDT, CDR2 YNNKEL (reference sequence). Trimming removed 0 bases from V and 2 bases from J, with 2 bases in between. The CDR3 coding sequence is TGTGCCAGCAGCCAAGATACCTACGAGCAGTACTTC. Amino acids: CASSQDTYEQYF.

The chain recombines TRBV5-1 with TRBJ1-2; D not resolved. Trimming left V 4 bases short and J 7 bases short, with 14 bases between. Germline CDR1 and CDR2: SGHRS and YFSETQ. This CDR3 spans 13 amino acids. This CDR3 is CASSKLGGGGYTF. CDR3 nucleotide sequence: TGCGCCAGCAGCAAATTGGGTGGAGGTGGCTACACCTTC.

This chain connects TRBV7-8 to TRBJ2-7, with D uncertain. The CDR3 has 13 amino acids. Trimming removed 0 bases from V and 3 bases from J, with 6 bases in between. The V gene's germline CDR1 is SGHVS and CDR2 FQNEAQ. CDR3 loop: CASSLAQNYEQYF. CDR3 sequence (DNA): TGTGCCAGCAGCTTAGCCCAGAACTACGAGCAGTACTTC.

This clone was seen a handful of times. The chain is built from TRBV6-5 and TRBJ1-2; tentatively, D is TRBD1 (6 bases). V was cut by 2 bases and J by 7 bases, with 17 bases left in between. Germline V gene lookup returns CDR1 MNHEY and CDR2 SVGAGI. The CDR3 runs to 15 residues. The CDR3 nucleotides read TGTGCCAGCAGTTACGGAACAGGGTTAGTCGGTGGCTACACCTTC. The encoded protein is CASSYGTGLVGGYTF.

The CDR3 DNA reads as TGTGCCACCAGCAGAGACAGGGGGCAAGAGACCCAGTACTTC. Translating gives CATSRDRGQETQYF. The rearrangement joins TRBV15 to TRBJ2-5; TRBD1 matches 7 bases. Unmatched junction bases numbered 0, after V lost 0 bases and J lost 2 bases. This CDR3 comprises 14 residues. CDR1 LNHNV and CDR2 YYDKDF come from the germline V gene (reference sequence).

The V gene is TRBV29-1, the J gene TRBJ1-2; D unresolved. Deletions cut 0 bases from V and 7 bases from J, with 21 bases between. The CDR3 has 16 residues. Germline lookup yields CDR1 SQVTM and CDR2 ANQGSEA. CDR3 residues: CSVEDLSPGSAIGYTF. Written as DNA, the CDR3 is TGCAGCGTTGAAGATCTTAGTCCGGGGTCGGCTATTGGCTACACCTTC.

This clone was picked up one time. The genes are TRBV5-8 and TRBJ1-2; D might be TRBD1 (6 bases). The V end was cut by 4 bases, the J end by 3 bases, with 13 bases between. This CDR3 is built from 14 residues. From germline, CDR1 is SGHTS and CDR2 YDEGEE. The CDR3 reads CASSPWGQHYGYTF. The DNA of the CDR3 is TGTGCCAGCAGCCCCTGGGGGCAGCACTATGGCTACACCTTC.

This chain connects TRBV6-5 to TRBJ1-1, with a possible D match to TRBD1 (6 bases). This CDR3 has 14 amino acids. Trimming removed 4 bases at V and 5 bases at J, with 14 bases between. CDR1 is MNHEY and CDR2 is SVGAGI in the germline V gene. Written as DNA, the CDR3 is TGTGCCAGCAGTTCAGGGGAGCTCAGGACTGAAGCTTTCTTT. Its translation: CASSSGELRTEAFF.

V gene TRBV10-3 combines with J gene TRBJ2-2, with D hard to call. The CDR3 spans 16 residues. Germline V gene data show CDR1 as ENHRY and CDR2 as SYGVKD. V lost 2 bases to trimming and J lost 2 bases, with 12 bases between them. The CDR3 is CAISENGGGNTGELFF. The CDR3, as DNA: TGTGCCATCAGTGAGAACGGCGGCGGTAACACCGGGGAGCTGTTTTTT.

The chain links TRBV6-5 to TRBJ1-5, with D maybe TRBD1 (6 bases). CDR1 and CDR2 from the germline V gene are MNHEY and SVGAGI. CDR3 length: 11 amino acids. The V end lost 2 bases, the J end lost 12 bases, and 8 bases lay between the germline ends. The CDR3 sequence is CASSYQGFQHF. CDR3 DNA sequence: TGTGCCAGCAGTTACCAGGGGTTCCAGCATTTT.

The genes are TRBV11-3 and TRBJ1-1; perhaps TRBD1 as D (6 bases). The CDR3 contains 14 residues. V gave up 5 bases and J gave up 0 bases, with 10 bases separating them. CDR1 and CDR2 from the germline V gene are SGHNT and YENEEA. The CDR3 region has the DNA TGTGCCAGCAGCAGTCAGGGGATGAACACTGAAGCTTTCTTT. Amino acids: CASSSQGMNTEAFF.

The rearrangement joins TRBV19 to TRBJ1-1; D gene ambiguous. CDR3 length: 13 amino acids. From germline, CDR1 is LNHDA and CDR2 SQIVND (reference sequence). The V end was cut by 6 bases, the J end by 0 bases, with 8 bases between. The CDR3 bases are TGTGCCAGTAGAGACAAAATGAACACTGAAGCTTTCTTT. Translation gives CASRDKMNTEAFF.

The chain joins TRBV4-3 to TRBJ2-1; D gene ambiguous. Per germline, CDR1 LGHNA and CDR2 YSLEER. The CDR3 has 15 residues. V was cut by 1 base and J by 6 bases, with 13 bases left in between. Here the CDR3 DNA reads TGCGCCAGCAGCCAAGTAAGTGGCCTATTCAATGAGCAGTTCTTC. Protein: CASSQVSGLFNEQFF.

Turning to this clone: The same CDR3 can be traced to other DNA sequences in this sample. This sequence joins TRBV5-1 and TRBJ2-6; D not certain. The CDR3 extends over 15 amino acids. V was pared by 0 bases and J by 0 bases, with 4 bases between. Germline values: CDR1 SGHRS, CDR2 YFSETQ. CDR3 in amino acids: CASSLAASGANVLTF. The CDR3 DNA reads TGCGCCAGCAGCTTGGCCGCCTCTGGGGCCAACGTCCTGACTTTC.

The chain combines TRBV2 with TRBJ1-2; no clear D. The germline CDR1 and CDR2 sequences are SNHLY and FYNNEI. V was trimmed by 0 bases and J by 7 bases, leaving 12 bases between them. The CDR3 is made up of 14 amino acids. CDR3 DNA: TGTGCCAGCAGTGAAGCGCGGGAAGCATCTGGCTACACCTTC. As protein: CASSEAREASGYTF.

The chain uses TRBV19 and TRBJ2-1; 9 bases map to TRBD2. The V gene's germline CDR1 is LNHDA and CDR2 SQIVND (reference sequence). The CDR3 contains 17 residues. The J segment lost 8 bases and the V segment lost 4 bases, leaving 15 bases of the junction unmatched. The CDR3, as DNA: TGTGCCAGTAGTAATCTGCGGGAGGGGAGGGGAAGAGATGAGCAGTTCTTC. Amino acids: CASSNLREGRGRDEQFF.